The rows below give T cell receptor beta chains drawn from one sample of a study of OX40 agonist ivuxolimab in advanced cancers. Only in-frame clones appear in the TCRdb table, and some are missing; sequencing was by immunoSEQ multiplex PCR. The sample contains approximately 68,000 clones, roughly 80% of which appear only once. The specimen was CD4+ or CD8+ T cells sorted from blood, collected in a trial of the OX40 agonist ivuxolimab. These receptors all come from an adult with an advanced solid tumor such as melanoma, head and neck, liver or kidney cancer. Each CDR3 is given with its conserved first and last residue.

V	J	CDR3
TRBV5-5	TRBJ1-2	CASSLGGAANYGYTF
TRBV7-9	TRBJ1-6	CASSLGQGVNSPLHF
TRBV5-1	TRBJ1-3	CASSLGVGGNTIYF
TRBV28	TRBJ2-4	CASSTGGGNAKNIQYF
TRBV14	TRBJ1-3	CASSRQPFLNTIYF
TRBV7-2	TRBJ2-3	CASSLDREGSDTQYF
TRBV2	TRBJ1-2	CASSGSVGGLYGYTF
TRBV23-1	TRBJ2-5	CASSQTDRQETQYF
TRBV9	TRBJ2-5	CASSRGGGETQYF
TRBV2	TRBJ1-3	CASSWDRSSGNTIYF
TRBV5-8	TRBJ1-1	CASRKQAGSTEAFF
TRBV28	TRBJ2-1	CASSLERGWRGPSYNEQFF
TRBV4-3	TRBJ1-2	CASSQDLQLTTGYTF
TRBV5-1	TRBJ2-2	CASSPSRNTGELFF
TRBV7-2	TRBJ2-2	CASSLLYQGGTGELFF
TRBV4-3	TRBJ2-7	CASSQVLAGEVSYEQYF
TRBV19	TRBJ2-1	CASSIHRQDPYNEQFF
TRBV14	TRBJ2-1	CASSKQGSGQFF
TRBV5-1	TRBJ2-2	CASSLNPGGPALTGELFF
TRBV7-2	TRBJ2-4	CASSLTSGNIQYF
TRBV25-1	TRBJ2-7	CASTDTGDEQYF
TRBV27	TRBJ2-5	CASSLRGPETQYF
TRBV4-3	TRBJ1-5	CASSPQSRGNQPQHF
TRBV18	TRBJ2-1	CASSLMASTSIDEQFF
TRBV10-1	TRBJ2-3	CASSGPPGHGTDTQYF
TRBV4-2	TRBJ2-1	CASSQVGGSYNEQFF
TRBV4-3	TRBJ2-1	CASSQGGRGPQNEQFF
TRBV5-1	TRBJ2-5	CASSFTQETQYF
TRBV27	TRBJ2-1	CASSRPTSGTYNEQFF
TRBV28	TRBJ2-5	CASSRLGTGEETQYF
TRBV7-6	TRBJ2-5	CASSPPTGRETQYF
TRBV14	TRBJ1-2	CASSQEMFGRGYTF
TRBV29-1	TRBJ1-2	CSVGTGTGASSVGYTF
TRBV29-1	TRBJ2-5	CSVGRATQETQYF
TRBV5-6	TRBJ2-1	CASSFEGGTGNEQFF
TRBV2	TRBJ1-5	CASTGLQGGQPQHF
TRBV18	TRBJ2-5	CASSPPNLRRETQYF
TRBV9	TRBJ2-6	CASSVAGSGANVLTF
TRBV2	TRBJ1-1	CASRFSNTEAFF
TRBV6-5	TRBJ1-4	CASSAGTGGEKLFF
TRBV30	TRBJ1-1	CAWSVLSLGAGALNTEAFF
TRBV28	TRBJ2-1	CASSHSGLAYNEQFF
TRBV29-1	TRBJ2-1	CSVERPGPRYNEQFF
TRBV15	TRBJ2-1	CATSRDMGFEQFF
TRBV2	TRBJ1-6	CASTPWGEDSPLHF
TRBV10-3	TRBJ2-4	CAISTQGAGAKNIQYF
TRBV6-1	TRBJ1-4	CASSGAHRQGANEKLFF
TRBV15	TRBJ2-1	CATSREAGWDNEQFF